Ten or more counts support the clone carrying this TCR beta chain. Its target is unknown. These data come from a study of Graves' ophthalmopathy and Graves' hyperthyroidism. In the study overall: Peripheral blood sampling occurred at initial diagnosis, before any treatment. Study-level points and caveats: Researchers report that a 13-signature model separated ophthalmopathy from stable hyperthyroidism, posting about 87% sensitivity and roughly 83% specificity. Clonotypes were expanded in thyroid at above 0.001 frequency, and most also appeared in blood.

The V gene's germline CDR1 is LNHDA and CDR2 SQIVND (reference sequence). CDR3 length: 14 amino acids. V lost 0 bases and J lost 0, with 6 bases in between. The study excluded patients with other autoimmune diseases, uncontrolled infections, pregnancy or lactation. From RNA, the CDR3 regions of TCR beta chains were amplified and sequenced. Second-round multiplex PCR followed a first-round RT-PCR using HTBI primers. TCRdb analysed the multiplex PCR reads with MiXCR anew, one entry per CDR3 protein. The sample includes about 370,000 distinct CDR3 sequences, about a sixth of them seen just once. Material for sequencing was peripheral blood. The genes are TRBV19 and TRBJ2-7; D gene ambiguous. The receptor's source is an adult woman with stable Graves' hyperthyroidism. The CDR3 spells CASSIEAGSYEQYF. In nucleotides, the CDR3 is TGTGCCAGTAGTATAGAAGCAGGCTCCTACGAGCAGTACTTC.